This TCR beta chain is drawn from a study of CD8 T cells in ankylosing spondylitis. Overall study results and limits: Ankylosing spondylitis blood appeared to carry a characteristic TCR beta motif of roughly eight highly homologous variants. The authors found the disease-linked clones to be CD8+ and relatively rare in peripheral blood.

This clonotype was seen only a few times. Its antigen remains unidentified. Making use of molecular barcodes, quantitative 5'-RACE generated TCR beta libraries. In TCRdb, the 5' RACE reads were re-called with MiXCR into one record per CDR3 protein. Of 750,000 to 850,000 distinct CDR3 sequences listed, about 12% were seen once; the top ten hold approximately 0.5%. CDR1 and CDR2 from the germline V gene are MNHNS and SASEGT. The CDR3 is 12 amino acids. The ends were cut back, 2 bases at V and 3 bases at J, with 5 bases in the middle. The sequencing input was blood, either unsorted or a sorted T cell fraction (not recorded which). The sequence was collected from a male donor with ankylosing spondylitis. The rearrangement joins TRBV6-1 to TRBJ2-7; D gene ambiguous. The CDR3 protein is CASSEIIYEQYF. In DNA form, the CDR3 reads TGTGCCAGCAGTGAAATAATCTACGAGCAGTACTTC.